The present TCR beta chain was sequenced within a study of T cells after yellow fever vaccination. Study context: Fractions of low cell number were prepared using SMART-Seq v4 Ultra Low Input.

Many counts were recorded for this clonotype. Its matching antigen is unknown. The CDR3 runs 10 residues. Germline V CDR1 and CDR2: SQVTM, ANQGSEA. Trimming removed 4 bases at V and 6 bases at J, with 5 bases between. Notes on the study in general: In post-booster samples, most primary-vaccination clones reappeared (just under 98% CD4, nearly 90% CD8).

TCRdb re-derived calls from the 5' RACE reads in MiXCR, one entry per CDR3 protein. The sample has 300,000 to 350,000 distinct CDR3 sequences, almost 4% seen once. This sequence was found in a man aged 18 to 29 who received the YFV17D yellow fever vaccine. V usage is TRBV29-1 and J usage is TRBJ2-3; D call uncertain. This specimen consisted of PBMCs, obtained 5 days after the yellow fever booster vaccination. The CDR3 is CSVGGDTQYF. The DNA of the CDR3 is TGCAGCGTTGGTGGGGATACGCAGTATTTT.